A selection of T cell receptor beta chains follows, all from one sample in a study of a mutant IDH1 vaccine in newly diagnosed glioma. The data were produced by immunoSEQ multiplex PCR, yet TCRdb's version contains in-frame clones alone and is incomplete. The sample has tens of thousands of clones; 84% are singletons. No antigen is known for these receptors. The source material was PBMCs, sampled from a glioma patient whose treatment included an IDH1 peptide vaccine. All receptors derive from a woman aged 50 to 60 with glioma. Both conserved end residues are trimmed from each CDR3.

J	V	CDR3
TRBJ1-5	TRBV19	ASSIRDIHQPQH
TRBJ2-7	TRBV29-1	SVPNGPYEQY
TRBJ2-3	TRBV6-6	ASRDWRRDTQY
TRBJ1-2	TRBV18	ASSPEPRTYGYT
TRBJ1-4	TRBV19	ASSTTGVDGEKLF
TRBJ1-1	TRBV5-6	ASSFYRFTEAF
TRBJ1-4	TRBV6-6	ASSYSTTNEKLF
TRBJ2-5	TRBV30	ASQRDRGSQY
TRBJ2-3	TRBV6-4	ASSPDSGTQY
TRBJ2-4	TRBV2	ASSPGTSGDPRGIQY
TRBJ1-1	TRBV6-5	ASYRGGTEAF